The 8 T cell receptor beta chains below all came from one sample that was sequenced in a study of early T cells in non-severe SARS-CoV-2 infection. MiXCR was run by TCRdb on the 5' RACE reads, yielding one entry per CDR3 protein. Of about 36,000 distinct CDR3 sequences listed, 6% to 8.5% are singletons. Sequenced material: whole blood, taken at baseline. The receptors were sampled from an adult who was a healthcare worker with PCR-confirmed SARS-CoV-2 infection or an uninfected control (not recorded which).

This clonotype showed up many times. The CDR3 region is CASSPMGPGNTIYF. The CDR3 nucleotides are TGTGCCAGCAGCCCTATGGGGCCTGGAAACACCATATATTTT. This chain connects TRBV14 to TRBJ1-3; D is perhaps TRBD1 (5 bases). V was shortened by 4 bases and J by 2 bases, with 9 bases between the two germline ends. CDR1 and CDR2 from the germline V gene are SGHDN and FVKESK. The length of the CDR3 is 14 residues.

This chain links TRBV20-1 with TRBJ2-7; the match to TRBD2 covers 10 bases. Germline V gene lookup returns CDR1 DFQATT and CDR2 SNEGSKA (reference sequence). V shed 5 bases and J 5 bases; nucleotides not matched to a gene: 9. The CDR3 sequence is 14 residues long. The CDR3 spells CSAGRLAGVHEQYF. The CDR3 nucleotides read TGCAGTGCTGGGAGGCTAGCGGGAGTCCACGAGCAGTACTTC.

The chain recombines TRBV24-1 with TRBJ2-7; weak D call: TRBD1 (5 bases). Germline V gene data show CDR1 as KGHDR and CDR2 as SFDVKD. The CDR3 sequence is 14 residues long. The V end was cut by 6 bases, the J end by 8 bases, with 19 bases between. CDR3 DNA: TGTGCCACCAGTCTTGGGCAGGGTGTCAACAAGCAGTACTTC. Translating it yields CATSLGQGVNKQYF.

This clonotype was observed at least ten times. The V and J genes are TRBV5-5 and TRBJ2-4; 7 bases align to TRBD1. This CDR3 comprises 15 residues. J was trimmed by 4 bases and V by 2 bases; bases with no gene match: 6. Germline lookup yields CDR1 SGHKS and CDR2 YYEKEE (reference sequence). The CDR3 coding sequence is TGTGCCAGCAGCTTTTCATGGGACAGAAAAAACATTCAGTACTTC. Protein sequence: CASSFSWDRKNIQYF.

This clonotype was seen a handful of times. CDR3 DNA sequence: TGCAGCGTTGAACGGGGACAGGGAGGCTATGGCTACACCTTC. Translating gives CSVERGQGGYGYTF. The chain uses TRBV29-1 and TRBJ1-2, with TRBD1 matching 9 bases. V was pared by 2 bases and J by 4 bases, with 5 bases of the junction left unmatched. Germline V gene sequence: CDR1 SQVTM, CDR2 ANQGSEA. This CDR3 region has 14 residues.

This clonotype was seen many times. The J gene is TRBJ1-5, the V gene TRBV18, with TRBD1 matching 9 bases. With V trimmed by 1 base and J by 5 bases, 9 bases remained unmatched. Per the germline V gene, CDR1 is KGHSH and CDR2 is LQKENI. The CDR3 runs 17 residues. The CDR3 here is CASSPLPGTGFDQPQHF. In nucleotides, the CDR3 is TGTGCCAGCTCACCACTCCCCGGGACAGGGTTCGATCAGCCCCAGCATTTT.

This clonotype came up many times. The V call is TRBV19, the J call TRBJ1-5, with TRBD1 identical over 8 bases. V was pared by 5 bases and J by 0 bases, with 3 bases of the junction left unmatched. The CDR3 covers 15 residues. Looked up from germline, CDR1 is LNHDA and CDR2 is SQIVND (reference sequence). The CDR3, as DNA: TGTGCCAGTAGTGACAGGGGCTATAGCAATCAGCCCCAGCATTTT. Protein: CASSDRGYSNQPQHF.

This clonotype came up many times. CDR3 in amino acids: CASSQDYGWANEKLFF. The CDR3 region has the DNA TGTGCCAGCAGCCAAGATTATGGGTGGGCGAACGAAAAACTGTTTTTT. The rearrangement links TRBV14 to TRBJ1-4, with D uncertain. CDR3 length: 16 residues. In germline, CDR1 is SGHDN, CDR2 FVKESK. The V end was cut by 0 bases, the J end by 8 bases, with 16 bases between.